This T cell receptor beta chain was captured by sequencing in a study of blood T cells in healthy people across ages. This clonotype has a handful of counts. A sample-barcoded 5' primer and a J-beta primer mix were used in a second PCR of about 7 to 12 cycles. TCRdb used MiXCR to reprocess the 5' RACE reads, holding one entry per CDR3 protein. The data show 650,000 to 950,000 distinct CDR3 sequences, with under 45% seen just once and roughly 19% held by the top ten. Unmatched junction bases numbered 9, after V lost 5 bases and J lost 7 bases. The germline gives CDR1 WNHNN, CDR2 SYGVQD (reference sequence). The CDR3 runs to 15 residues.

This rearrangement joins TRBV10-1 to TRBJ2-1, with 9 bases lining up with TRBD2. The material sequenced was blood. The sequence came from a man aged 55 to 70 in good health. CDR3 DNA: TGCGCCAGCAGTAATGTGGCGGGGGGGTCAAATGAGCAGTTCTTC. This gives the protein CASSNVAGGSNEQFF.